The 16 T cell receptor beta chains below were found in one sample sequenced in a study of T cell responses to AZD1222 COVID-19 vaccine. Assay used: immunoSEQ multiplex PCR; TCRdb lists only in-frame clones, some missing. The sample has about 120,000 clones; roughly 90% are singletons. This specimen was peripheral blood, taken on day 0 of AZD1222 vaccination. Receptor source: an adult in good health.

J is TRBJ2-7 and V is TRBV19; TRBD1 is a possible D gene (6 bases). Germline V gives CDR1 LNHDA, CDR2 SQIVND (reference sequence). The CDR3 has 15 residues. Trimming took off 5 bases at V and 1 base at J, with 15 bases between the two ends. The chain's CDR3 is CASSLNREGSYEQYF. The CDR3 DNA follows: TGTGCCAGTAGTTTGAACAGGGAAGGGTCCTACGAGCAGTACTTC.

The rearrangement uses TRBV27 and TRBJ2-1, with D unresolved. Germline values: CDR1 MNHEY, CDR2 SMNVEV (reference sequence). This CDR3 comprises 13 residues. V was clipped by 11 bases and J by 0 bases, with 11 bases between them. The CDR3: CAAGRSSYNEQFF. The CDR3 nucleotides read TGTGCCGCTGGCAGGAGCTCCTACAATGAGCAGTTCTTC.

The V and J genes are TRBV19 and TRBJ2-6; weak D call: TRBD1 (6 bases). Looked up from germline, CDR1 is LNHDA and CDR2 is SQIVND (reference sequence). With 4 bases removed from V and 1 base from J, the gap between germline ends came to 8 bases. The CDR3 contains 15 residues. The CDR3 loop reads CASSKTGSGANVLTF. CDR3 in DNA: TGTGCCAGTAGTAAAACAGGGTCTGGGGCCAACGTCCTGACTTTC.

This clone came up once. V is TRBV5-8 and J is TRBJ1-1; perhaps TRBD1 as D (5 bases). The germline V gene encodes CDR1 SGHTS and CDR2 YDEGEE. Trimming took 4 bases from V and 1 from J, leaving 8 bases between them. The CDR3 has 13 amino acids. CDR3 residues: CASSATGNTEAFF. CDR3 DNA: TGTGCCAGCAGCGCTACAGGGAACACTGAAGCTTTCTTT.

V and J are TRBV6-6 and TRBJ1-1, with a weak D call TRBD1 (5 bases). Germline assignment: CDR1 MNHNY and CDR2 SVGAGI (reference sequence). Deletions cut 7 bases from V and 8 bases from J, with 11 bases between. This CDR3 has 11 residues. Here the CDR3 reads CASIGAGEAFF. CDR3 DNA: TGTGCCAGCATAGGGGCGGGGGAAGCTTTCTTT.

V is TRBV6-5 and J is TRBJ1-2; 11 bases agree with TRBD1. J was trimmed by 3 bases and V by 5 bases; bases with no gene match: 5. The CDR3 has 15 residues. The germline V gene encodes CDR1 MNHEY and CDR2 SVGAGI. This CDR3 reads CASSPGQGAHYGYTF. The DNA of the CDR3 is TGTGCCAGCAGTCCCGGACAGGGGGCGCACTATGGCTACACCTTC.

This chain uses TRBV5-4 with TRBJ2-5; D remains ambiguous. CDR1 SGHNT and CDR2 YYREEE come from the germline V gene (reference sequence). The V and J ends lost 3 bases and 0 bases respectively, with 15 bases between them. The CDR3 length is 16 residues. CDR3 in amino acids: CASSSGVASYQETQYF. The CDR3 nucleotides read TGTGCCAGCAGCTCCGGCGTGGCCTCTTACCAAGAGACCCAGTACTTC.

As DNA, the CDR3 is TGTGCCAGCAGCCCGCAGGGGAATAGCAATCAGCCCCAGCATTTT. This translates into CASSPQGNSNQPQHF. The V gene is TRBV7-2, the J gene TRBJ1-5; the D gene is possibly TRBD1 (6 bases). Germline CDR1 reads SGHTA; CDR2 reads FQGNSA. V lost 5 bases and J 0 bases, leaving 11 bases between the germline ends. This CDR3 contains 15 residues.

This sequence joins TRBV30 and TRBJ2-6; possible D gene TRBD2, 6 bases. The V gene's germline CDR1 is GTSNPN and CDR2 SVGIG (reference sequence). Trimming shortened V by 3 bases and J by 1 base, and 13 bases separated the two germline ends. CDR3 length equals 16 residues. The CDR3 loop is CAWSLGLMSGANVLTF. The DNA for the CDR3 is TGTGCCTGGAGCCTGGGACTTATGTCTGGGGCCAACGTCCTGACTTTC.

DNA for the CDR3: TGTGCCAGCGGGGGAACAGGGAACGAGCAGTACTTC. Protein sequence: CASGGTGNEQYF. This sequence joins TRBV7-9 and TRBJ2-7, with TRBD1 as a possible D gene (6 bases). Germline values: CDR1 SEHNR, CDR2 FQNEAQ (reference sequence). CDR3 length: 12 residues. Trimming removed 8 bases from V and 5 bases from J, with 13 bases in between.

The genes are TRBV6-5 and TRBJ2-2; 10 nucleotides align to TRBD2. This CDR3 spans 15 amino acids. The ends lost 7 bases at V and 4 bases at J; junction bases unmatched: 6. CDR1 is MNHEY and CDR2 is SVGAGI in the germline V gene. CDR3 sequence reads: CASISLAGATGELFF. CDR3 DNA sequence: TGTGCCAGCATATCGCTAGCGGGAGCCACCGGGGAGCTGTTTTTT.

The chain is built from TRBV9 and TRBJ1-2; D is undetermined. The germline V and J ends were trimmed by 0 bases and 0 bases, with 9 bases remaining between them. Germline CDR1 SGDLS, CDR2 YYNGEE. The CDR3 is 15 residues long. The CDR3 is CASSVVTATNYGYTF. In nucleotides, the CDR3 is TGTGCCAGCAGCGTAGTAACGGCCACTAACTATGGCTACACCTTC.

The chain links TRBV11-2 to TRBJ2-7; D is uncertain. Germline assignment: CDR1 SGHAT and CDR2 FQNNGV. Trimming removed 2 bases from V and 6 bases from J, with 17 bases in between. This CDR3 spans 15 amino acids. For the CDR3, the DNA is TGTGCCAGCAGCTTAATCCCCGCCGAAGGGCTCGAGCAGTACTTC. Amino acids: CASSLIPAEGLEQYF.

The chain couples TRBV3-1 (or the pseudogene TRBV3-2) to TRBJ1-2; D possibly corresponds to TRBD1 (5 bases). Looked up from germline, CDR1 is LGHDT and CDR2 is YNNKEL (reference sequence). V shed 2 bases and J shed 1 base, with 8 bases lying between them. CDR3 length: 14 amino acids. CDR3 sequence (DNA): TGTGCCAGCAGCCAACAGGGACGTAACTATGGCTACACCTTC. Protein sequence: CASSQQGRNYGYTF.

The rearrangement links TRBV6-4 to TRBJ1-1, with TRBD1 as a possible D gene (6 bases). Germline CDR1 and CDR2: MRHNA and SNTAGT. Trimming removed 2 bases from V and 5 bases from J, with 15 bases in between. This CDR3 region has 15 residues. The CDR3 nucleotides read TGTGCCAGCAGTGACGGGGAGGGGGGAGTGACTGAAGCTTTCTTT. Its protein product is CASSDGEGGVTEAFF.

This rearrangement joins TRBV2 to TRBJ2-2; D gene unclear. Deletions cut 2 bases from V and 3 bases from J, with 7 bases between. In germline, CDR1 is SNHLY, CDR2 FYNNEI. The length of the CDR3 is 14 residues. The CDR3 is CASSEPGHTGELFF. CDR3 DNA sequence: TGTGCCAGCAGTGAACCCGGGCACACCGGGGAGCTGTTTTTT.